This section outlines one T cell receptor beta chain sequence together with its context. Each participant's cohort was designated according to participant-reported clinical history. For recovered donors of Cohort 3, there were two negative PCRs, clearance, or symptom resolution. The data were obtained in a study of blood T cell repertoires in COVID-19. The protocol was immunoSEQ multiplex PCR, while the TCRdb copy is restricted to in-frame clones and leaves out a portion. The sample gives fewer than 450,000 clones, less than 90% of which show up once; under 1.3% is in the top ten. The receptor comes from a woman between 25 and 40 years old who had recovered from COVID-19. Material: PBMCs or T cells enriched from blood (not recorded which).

CDR3 nucleotide sequence: TGTGCCTGGAGTGGACAGTTTGGAAACACCATATATTTT. It specifies CAWSGQFGNTIYF. The chain is built from TRBV30 and TRBJ1-3; TRBD1 is a possible D gene (5 bases). The length of the CDR3 is 13 residues. Germline loops: CDR1 GTSNPN, CDR2 SVGIG (reference sequence). The V gene lost 1 base and the J gene lost 3 bases, with 7 bases spanning the gap.